This T cell receptor (beta chain) came from a study of blood T cell repertoires in COVID-19. The wider study: The samples span acute and convalescent COVID-19 from the United States, Italy and Spain. Nucleic acid was either cDNA or gDNA, and it came from T cells, B-cell-depleted T cells, or PBMCs.

Authors' processing steps: Scientists estimated how many nucleated cells there were by amplifying reference gene primers. This table comes from immunoSEQ multiplex PCR, and its TCRdb copy is limited to in-frame clones, with some not included. D and trimming were read from the DNA, whereas the V and J calls and clone size are those reported in that table. This table has hundreds of thousands of clones, roughly 89% appearing once. Sample: PBMCs or T cells enriched from blood (not recorded which). The sequence was obtained from a woman aged 30 to 39 with acute COVID-19.

The CDR3 loop is CASSFSRTTSSYEQYF. The CDR3 DNA sequence: TGCGCCAGCAGTTTCAGTCGGACAACGTCCTCCTACGAGCAGTACTTC. The chain recombines TRBV10-1 with TRBJ2-7; D is possibly TRBD1 (5 bases). This CDR3 spans 16 amino acids. Germline loops: CDR1 WNHNN, CDR2 SYGVQD (reference sequence). Trimming pared 5 bases from V and 0 bases from J, leaving 17 bases between.